The rows below give T cell receptor beta chains drawn from one sample of a study of graft-versus-host responses after intestinal transplantation. These receptors' targets are unknown. Method: immunoSEQ multiplex PCR; TCRdb's copy keeps in-frame clones and lacks some. The sample has some 130,000 clones; 90% to 95% are singletons. The sequencing here drew on unstimulated CD4+ T cells sorted from spleen or lymph node cells, taken before intestinal transplant. The receptors were sampled from a human donor who received an intestinal transplant. The conserved cysteine and the conserved F or W are not part of the CDR3 here. The size field is filled for only some rows; it gives once, few, many or a size class.

CDR3aa | abundance | v_gene
ASSQTGGHSPLH | NA | TRBV7-2
ASSFAGLADSYEQY | NA | TRBV5-4
ASSPRAQSREQY | once | TRBV7-9
ASSSSDRGGSYGYT | NA | TRBV7-9
ASSPDPGAYGYT | NA | TRBV11-2
ASSLLDTGELF | NA | TRBV5-1
ASSLDGEQNEKLF | NA | TRBV5-1
ASSLVIGIRANYGYT | NA | TRBV5-4
ASNVGLAGALVQF | NA | TRBV6-5
ASSQDSGLAGLSYEQY | NA | TRBV4-1
ASSLAGTGDREQF | NA | TRBV13
ASSLGGSGRETQY | NA | TRBV5-1
ASSGDTGELF | NA | TRBV2
ASSKPGQGAGEQF | once | TRBV5-6
ASSAQGANEKLF | few | TRBV19
ASSLVTGSGTDTQY | NA | TRBV5-6
ASSSEQGRTEAF | NA | TRBV5-4